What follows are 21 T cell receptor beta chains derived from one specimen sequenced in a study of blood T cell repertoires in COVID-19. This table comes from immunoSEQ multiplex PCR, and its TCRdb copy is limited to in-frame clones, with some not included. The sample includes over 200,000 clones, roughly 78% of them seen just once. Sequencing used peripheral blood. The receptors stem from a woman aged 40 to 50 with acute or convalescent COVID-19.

In DNA, the CDR3 is TGTGCCAGCAGCTTGTTGGGCGCTACTAGCACAGATACGCAGTATTTT. Amino acids: CASSLLGATSTDTQYF. The chain links TRBV5-8 to TRBJ2-3; D is undetermined. This CDR3 comprises 16 residues. V gave up 1 base and J gave up 0 bases, with 12 bases separating them. The germline V gene encodes CDR1 SGHTS and CDR2 YDEGEE.

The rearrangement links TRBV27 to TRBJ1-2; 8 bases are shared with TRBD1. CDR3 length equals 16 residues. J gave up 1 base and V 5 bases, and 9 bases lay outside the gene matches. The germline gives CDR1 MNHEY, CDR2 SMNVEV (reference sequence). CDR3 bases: TGTGCCAGCAGTGGATCAGGGGGCACGGTTAACTATGGCTACACCTTC. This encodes CASSGSGGTVNYGYTF.

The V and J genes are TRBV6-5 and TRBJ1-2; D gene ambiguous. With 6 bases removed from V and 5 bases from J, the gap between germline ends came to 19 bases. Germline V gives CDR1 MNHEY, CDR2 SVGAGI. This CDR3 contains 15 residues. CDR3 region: CASRRAGPGPYGYTF. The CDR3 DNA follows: TGTGCCAGCAGGCGCGCGGGCCCCGGACCATATGGCTACACCTTC.

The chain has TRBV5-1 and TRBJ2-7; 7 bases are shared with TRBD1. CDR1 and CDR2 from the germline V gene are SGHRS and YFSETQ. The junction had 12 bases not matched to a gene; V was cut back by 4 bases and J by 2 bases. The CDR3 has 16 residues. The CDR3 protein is CASSRKQGNVPYEQYF. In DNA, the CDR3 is TGCGCCAGCAGCCGGAAACAGGGGAACGTCCCCTACGAGCAGTACTTC.

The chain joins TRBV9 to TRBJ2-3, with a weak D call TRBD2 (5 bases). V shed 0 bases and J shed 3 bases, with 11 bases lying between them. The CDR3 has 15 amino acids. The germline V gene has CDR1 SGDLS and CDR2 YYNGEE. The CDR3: CASSVEGSGTDTQYF. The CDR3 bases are TGTGCCAGCAGCGTAGAAGGGAGTGGGACAGATACGCAGTATTTT.

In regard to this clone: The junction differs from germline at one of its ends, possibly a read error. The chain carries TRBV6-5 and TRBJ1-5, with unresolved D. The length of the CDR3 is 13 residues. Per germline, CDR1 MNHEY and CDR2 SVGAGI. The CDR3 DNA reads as TGTGCCAGCACATACTCTCTCACGGCGGGGTGGGTTTTT. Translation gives CASTYSLTAGWVF.

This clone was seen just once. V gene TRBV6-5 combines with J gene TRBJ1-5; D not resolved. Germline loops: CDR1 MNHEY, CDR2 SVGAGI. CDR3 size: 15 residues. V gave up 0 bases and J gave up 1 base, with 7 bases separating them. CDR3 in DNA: TGTGCCAGCAGTTACTCGGGAGGGAGCAATCAGCCCCAGCATTTT. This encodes CASSYSGGSNQPQHF.

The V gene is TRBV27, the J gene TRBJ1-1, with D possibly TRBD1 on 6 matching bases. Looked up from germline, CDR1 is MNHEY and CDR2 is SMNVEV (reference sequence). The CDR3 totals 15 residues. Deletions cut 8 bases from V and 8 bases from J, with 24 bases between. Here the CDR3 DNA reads TGTGCCAGCTCCCGCGCCCGGAACAGGGTCGGGGAAGCTTTCTTT. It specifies CASSRARNRVGEAFF.

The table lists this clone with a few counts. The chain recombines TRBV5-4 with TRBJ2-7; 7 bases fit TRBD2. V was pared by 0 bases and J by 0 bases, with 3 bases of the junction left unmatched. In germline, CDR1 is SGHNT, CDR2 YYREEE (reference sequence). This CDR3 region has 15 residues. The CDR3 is CASSLELAGSYEQYF. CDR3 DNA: TGTGCCAGCAGCTTGGAGTTAGCGGGCTCCTACGAGCAGTACTTC.

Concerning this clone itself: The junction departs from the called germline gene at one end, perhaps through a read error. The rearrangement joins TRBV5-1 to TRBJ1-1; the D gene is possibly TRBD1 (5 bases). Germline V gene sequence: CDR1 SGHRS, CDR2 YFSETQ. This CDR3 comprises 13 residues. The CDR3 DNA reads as TGCGCCAGCAGCCCACTTACGGACATTAGCCAGGAGTTT. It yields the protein CASSPLTDISQEF.

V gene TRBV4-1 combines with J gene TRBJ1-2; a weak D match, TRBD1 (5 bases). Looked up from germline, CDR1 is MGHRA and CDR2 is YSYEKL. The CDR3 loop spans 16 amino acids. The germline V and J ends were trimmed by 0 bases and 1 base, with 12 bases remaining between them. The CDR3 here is CASSQDRTRLNYGYTF. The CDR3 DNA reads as TGCGCCAGCAGCCAAGACAGGACACGCCTTAACTATGGCTACACCTTC.

CDR3 bases: TGTGCCAGCTCACCTAGCGACACCAGCACAGATACGCAGTATTTT. As protein: CASSPSDTSTDTQYF. V gene TRBV18 combines with J gene TRBJ2-3; D perhaps matches TRBD2 (5 bases). The CDR3 has 15 residues. Germline-derived CDR1 and CDR2 are KGHSH and LQKENI. V was cut by 3 bases and J by 0 bases, with 10 bases left in between.

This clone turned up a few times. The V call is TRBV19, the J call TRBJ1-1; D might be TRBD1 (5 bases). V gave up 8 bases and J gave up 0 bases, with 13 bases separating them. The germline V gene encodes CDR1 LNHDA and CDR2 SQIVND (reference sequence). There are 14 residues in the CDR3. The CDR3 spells CASGSRQLNTEAFF. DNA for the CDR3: TGTGCCAGTGGATCGAGACAGCTGAACACTGAAGCTTTCTTT.

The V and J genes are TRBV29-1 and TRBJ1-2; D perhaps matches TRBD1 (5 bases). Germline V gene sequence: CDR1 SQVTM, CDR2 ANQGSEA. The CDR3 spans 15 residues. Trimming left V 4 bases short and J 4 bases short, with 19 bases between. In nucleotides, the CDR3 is TGCAGCGTTGCTGGAGACAGCTCTCTGGTCTATGGCTACACCTTC. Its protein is CSVAGDSSLVYGYTF.

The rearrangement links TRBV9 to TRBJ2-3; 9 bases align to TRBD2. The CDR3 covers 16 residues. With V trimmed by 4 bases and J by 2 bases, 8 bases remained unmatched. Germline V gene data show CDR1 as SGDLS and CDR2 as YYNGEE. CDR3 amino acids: CASSPSGNPTTDTQYF. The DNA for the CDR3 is TGTGCCAGCAGCCCTAGCGGGAACCCCACCACAGATACGCAGTATTTT.

Written as DNA, the CDR3 is TGTGCCACCGGGGGGGTGAACACTGAAGCTTTCTTT. Amino acids: CATGGVNTEAFF. The V call is TRBV24-1, the J call TRBJ1-1; perhaps TRBD1 as D (5 bases). V lost 9 bases and J lost 0, with 7 bases in between. The CDR3 is 12 amino acids. Germline V lookup: CDR1 KGHDR, CDR2 SFDVKD.

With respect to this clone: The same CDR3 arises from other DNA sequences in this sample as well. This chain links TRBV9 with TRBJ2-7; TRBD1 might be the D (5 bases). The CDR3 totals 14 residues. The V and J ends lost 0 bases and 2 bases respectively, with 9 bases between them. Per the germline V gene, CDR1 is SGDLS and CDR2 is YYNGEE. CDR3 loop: CASSVGGAAYEQYF. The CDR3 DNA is TGTGCCAGCAGCGTAGGGGGCGCAGCCTACGAGCAGTACTTC.

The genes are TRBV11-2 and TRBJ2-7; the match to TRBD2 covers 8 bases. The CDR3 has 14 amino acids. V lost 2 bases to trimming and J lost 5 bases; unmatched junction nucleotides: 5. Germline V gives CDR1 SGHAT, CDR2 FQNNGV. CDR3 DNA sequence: TGTGCCAGCAGCTTAATGAGCGGGAGAAACGAGCAGTACTTC. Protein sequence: CASSLMSGRNEQYF.

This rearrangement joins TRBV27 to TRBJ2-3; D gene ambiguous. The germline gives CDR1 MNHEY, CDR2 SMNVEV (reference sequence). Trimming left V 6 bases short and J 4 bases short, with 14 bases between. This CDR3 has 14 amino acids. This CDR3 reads CASSTQSLADTQYF. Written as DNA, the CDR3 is TGTGCCAGCAGCACACAGTCGTTAGCAGATACGCAGTATTTT.

CDR3: CASSLSGTSGDEQYF. The CDR3 DNA follows: TGCGCCAGCAGCCTCTCCGGGACTAGCGGGGACGAGCAGTACTTC. The chain employs TRBV5-1 and TRBJ2-7; TRBD2 aligns across 13 bases. V shed 4 bases and J 5 bases; nucleotides not matched to a gene: 6. CDR3 size: 15 residues. From germline, CDR1 is SGHRS and CDR2 YFSETQ. Full variable domain (rest looked up from reference TRBV5-1 and TRBJ2-7): KAGVTQTPRYLIKTRGQQVTLSCSPISGHRSVSWYQQTPGQGLQFLFEYFSETQRNKGNFPGRFSGRQFSNSRSEMNVSTLELGDSALYLCASSLSGTSGDEQYFGPGTRLTVT.

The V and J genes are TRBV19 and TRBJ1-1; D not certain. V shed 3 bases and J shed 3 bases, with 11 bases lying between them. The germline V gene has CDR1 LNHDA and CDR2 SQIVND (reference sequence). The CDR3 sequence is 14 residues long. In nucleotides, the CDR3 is TGTGCCAGTAGTATGGGAGGGTTTGACACTGAAGCTTTCTTT. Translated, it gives CASSMGGFDTEAFF.